These T cell receptor beta chains were read from a single sample in a study of lymphopenia after photon versus proton radiotherapy. Libraries were prepared by immunoSEQ multiplex PCR; TCRdb keeps only in-frame clonotypes and omits some of them. The table has approximately 21,000 clones, 85% seen once. Specimen: peripheral blood, collected from a patient treated with photon-based radiotherapy. The receptors here all came from a man in his 60s with pancreatic cancer. The CDR3 runs from the conserved cysteine through the conserved F or W. A D gene is named only where the DNA matches it firmly. Some rows mark clone size as missing; the rest say once, few, many or name a class of expanded clone.

CASRTQTAANEKLFF	TGCGCCAGCAGGACCCAGACAGCGGCTAATGAAAAACTGTTTTTT	TRBJ1-4	.	.	TRBV5-1
CSAGWATNEKLFF	TGCAGCGCGGGGTGGGCAACTAATGAAAAACTGTTTTTT	TRBJ1-4	.	.	TRBV29-1
CAWNRGILRDSNTEAFF	TGTGCCTGGAATAGGGGGATATTGCGCGATTCGAACACTGAAGCTTTCTTT	TRBJ1-1	.	.	TRBV30
CASSDGGGATDTQYF	TGTGCCAGCAGTGACGGAGGGGGGGCCACAGATACGCAGTATTTT	TRBJ2-3	.	once	TRBV6-4
CSVLGYEQYF	TGCAGCGTGTTGGGATACGAGCAGTACTTC	TRBJ2-7	.	.	TRBV29-1
CASSLVVSGGLGNEQFF	TGTGCCAGCAGCTTAGTTGTGTCCGGGGGCTTGGGGAATGAGCAGTTCTTC	TRBJ2-1	.	.	TRBV7-9
CASSLGKNTEAFF	TGCGCCAGCAGCTTGGGTAAGAACACTGAAGCTTTCTTT	TRBJ1-1	.	.	TRBV5-1
CASCRGREAYNEQFF	TGTGCCAGCTGCCGGGGCAGGGAGGCCTACAATGAGCAGTTCTTC	TRBJ2-1	.	once	TRBV18
CATGDVGFSEAFF	TGTGCCACCGGGGACGTTGGGTTTAGTGAAGCTTTCTTT	TRBJ1-1	.	.	TRBV19
CASSTGTVNTGELFF	TGCGCCAGCAGCACAGGGACAGTCAACACCGGGGAGCTGTTTTTT	TRBJ2-2	TRBD1	.	TRBV5-1
CASSLQTNTEAFF	TGTGCCAGCAGCCTACAGACGAACACTGAAGCTTTCTTT	TRBJ1-1	.	medium-sized	TRBV14
CASSNRGAKVYGYTF	TGTGCCAGCAGTAATCGAGGGGCAAAAGTCTATGGCTACACCTTC	TRBJ1-2	.	.	TRBV6-1
CASHPGSPGELFF	TGTGCCAGCCATCCCGGCTCTCCCGGGGAGCTGTTTTTT	TRBJ2-2	.	.	TRBV7-2
CASSQDRSARGNEQFF	TGTGCCAGCAGCCAAGATAGGTCGGCACGAGGGAATGAGCAGTTCTTC	TRBJ2-1	.	.	TRBV4-2
CASSLDLRPYGYTF	TGTGCCAGCAGCTTAGATCTGAGGCCCTATGGCTACACCTTC	TRBJ1-2	.	few	TRBV11-2
CASSKDRGQETQYF	TGTGCCAGCAGTAAAGACAGGGGCCAAGAGACCCAGTACTTC	TRBJ2-5	TRBD1	.	TRBV28
CASSSRDPNTEAFF	TGTGCCAGCAGCTCGCGCGACCCCAACACTGAAGCTTTCTTT	TRBJ1-1	.	.	TRBV5-5
CASSSDAMRGYNSPLHF	TGCGCCAGCAGCTCGGACGCCATGAGGGGGTATAATTCACCCCTCCACTTT	TRBJ1-6	.	.	TRBV5-1
CASSPTGFRGKLAKNIQYF	TGTGCCAGCAGCCCTACTGGATTCCGGGGAAAACTAGCCAAAAACATTCAGTACTTC	TRBJ2-4	.	once	TRBV7-9
CASSIRGYSNQPQHF	TGTGCCAGTAGTATTAGGGGCTATAGCAATCAGCCCCAGCATTTT	TRBJ1-5	.	.	TRBV19
CASSVDRNTEAFF	TGTGCTAGCAGCGTCGACAGGAACACTGAAGCTTTCTTT	TRBJ1-1	.	.	TRBV7-7
CASSLEGGVTEAFF	TGCGCCAGCAGCTTGGAAGGGGGGGTCACTGAAGCTTTCTTT	TRBJ1-1	.	.	TRBV5-1
CASTERGGANEQFF	TGTGCCAGCACCGAGAGGGGGGGGGCAAATGAGCAGTTCTTC	TRBJ2-1	.	.	TRBV6-5
CAGGGDNPYNEQFF	TGTGCCGGGGGGGGTGACAATCCCTACAATGAGCAGTTCTTC	TRBJ2-1	TRBD2	.	TRBV30
CASSLPGGLAKNIQYF	TGTGCCAGCAGCTTGCCGGGGGGGTTAGCCAAAAACATTCAGTACTTC	TRBJ2-4	TRBD2	once	TRBV5-4
CASSERQAKGYTF	TGTGCCAGCAGTGAACGACAGGCTAAAGGCTACACCTTC	TRBJ1-2	.	.	TRBV2
CASSPGADEAFF	TGTGCCAGTAGCCCGGGGGCCGACGAAGCTTTCTTT	TRBJ1-1	.	once	TRBV19
CASSVSEGSYNEQFF	TGTGCCAGCAGCGTATCGGAGGGCTCCTACAATGAGCAGTTCTTC	TRBJ2-1	.	.	TRBV9
CASSALVGGGYTNEQFF	TGTGCCAGCAGCGCCCTAGTAGGCGGCGGGTATACTAATGAGCAGTTCTTC	TRBJ2-1	.	.	TRBV9
CASSKQGAGSPLHF	TGTGCCAGCAGTAAACAGGGGGCGGGATCACCCCTCCACTTT	TRBJ1-6	TRBD1	.	TRBV27
CASFGGGLAGSRAQYF	TGTGCCAGCTTTGGAGGAGGACTAGCGGGCTCCCGCGCCCAGTACTTC	TRBJ2-5	TRBD2	.	TRBV2
CAISESGVNEQFF	TGTGCCATCAGTGAGTCGGGGGTGAATGAGCAGTTCTTC	TRBJ2-1	.	.	TRBV10-3
CASSSLAENIQYF	TGCGCCAGCAGCTCCCTAGCGGAAAACATTCAGTACTTC	TRBJ2-4	TRBD2	.	TRBV5-1
CASSSPDRAYEQYF	TGTGCCAGCAGCTCCCCGGACAGGGCCTACGAGCAGTACTTC	TRBJ2-7	TRBD1	.	TRBV11-2
CASSQVVGIYWGRIGAFF	TGCGCCAGCAGCCAAGTGGTGGGTATCTACTGGGGCCGAATTGGTGCTTTCTTT	TRBJ1-1	.	.	TRBV4-1
CASSFYGTGWYNEQFF	TGTGCCAGCAGCTTTTATGGGACAGGATGGTACAATGAGCAGTTCTTC	TRBJ2-1	TRBD1	.	TRBV5-8
CASSAPGSGYTF	TGTGCCAGCAGTGCCCCCGGTTCCGGCTACACCTTC	TRBJ1-2	.	.	TRBV25-1
CASSPGLAVTDTQYF	TGTGCCAGCAGCCCCGGACTAGCGGTGACAGATACGCAGTATTTT	TRBJ2-3	TRBD2	.	TRBV2
CASGTSGGMETQYF	TGTGCCAGCGGGACTAGCGGGGGGATGGAGACCCAGTACTTC	TRBJ2-5	TRBD2	once	TRBV7-7
CASSPRRTGQETQYF	TGTGCCAGCAGCCCCCGACGGACAGGGCAAGAGACCCAGTACTTC	TRBJ2-5	TRBD1	.	TRBV7-2
CASSSLTGYTEAFF	TGTGCCAGCAGCTCCTTGACAGGATACACTGAAGCTTTCTTT	TRBJ1-1	.	.	TRBV7-2
CASSDAAGGSTDTQYF	TGTGCCAGCAGTGATGCCGCTGGGGGGAGCACAGATACGCAGTATTTT	TRBJ2-3	.	medium-sized	TRBV6-4